Included here is one T cell receptor beta chain sequence, with context. CDR3 length equals 14 residues. Germline V gives CDR1 LGHDT, CDR2 YNNKEL (reference sequence). The trim removed 5 bases at V and 5 bases at J, leaving 7 bases unmatched. This sample is part of a study of blood T cell repertoires in COVID-19. Study at large: Acute and convalescent COVID-19 specimens originated in the United States, Italy and Spain. The analysed material was cDNA or gDNA that came from T cells, B-cell-depleted T cells, or PBMCs.

As handled by the study authors: Nucleated cell number was recorded as an estimate derived from reference gene primer amplification. Here immunoSEQ multiplex PCR was the method, and the copy in TCRdb shows in-frame clones only, minus some. From that table come the V and J calls and clone size; the DNA was used to work out D and trimming. The data show 200,000 to 250,000 clones, approximately 86% seen once. V and J are TRBV3-1 (or the pseudogene TRBV3-2) and TRBJ2-5; 8 bases match TRBD2. The specimen sequenced was peripheral blood. The sequence came from a woman aged 70 to 79 with active or convalescent COVID-19. CDR3 residues: CASSYSGARETQYF. DNA of the CDR3: TGTGCCAGCAGCTATAGCGGGGCGAGGGAGACCCAGTACTTC.